The 8 T cell receptor beta chains below were found in one sample sequenced in a study of shared clonotypes between healthy human individuals. Method: immunoSEQ multiplex PCR; TCRdb's copy keeps in-frame clones and lacks some. The table includes some 2.4 million clones, approximately 94% detected once. The sample was naive CD4+ T cells from PBMCs. Subset indicated: CD45RA+ positively selected. The receptors derive from a man younger than 30 in good health. Some clones in this sample may be carry-over from other donors' samples.

The rearrangement joins TRBV27 to TRBJ2-7; 8 nucleotides line up with TRBD1. In germline, CDR1 is MNHEY, CDR2 SMNVEV (reference sequence). The CDR3 is 13 amino acids. The V segment lost 6 bases and the J segment 7 bases; nucleotides outside the gene matches: 8. The CDR3 here is CASRGQGGAEQYF. CDR3 DNA: TGTGCCAGCAGAGGACAGGGTGGTGCTGAGCAGTACTTC.

About this clone itself: Other DNA sequences in this specimen translate into the identical CDR3. The chain joins TRBV5-1 to TRBJ2-3; 11 bases align to TRBD1. J gave up 3 bases and V 0 bases, and 3 bases lay outside the gene matches. CDR1 is SGHRS, CDR2 YFSETQ, per germline. This CDR3 contains 16 residues. As DNA, the CDR3 is TGCGCCAGCAGCTTGGAGGGACAGGGGGATACAGATACGCAGTATTTT. This sequence encodes CASSLEGQGDTDTQYF.

Worth noting for this clone: An end of the junction differs from the germline gene, which may be a read error. The chain carries TRBV7-2 and TRBJ2-1, with 10 bases aligning to TRBD2. The V gene's germline CDR1 is SGHTA and CDR2 FQGNSA. The CDR3 runs 15 residues. The DNA for the CDR3 is TGTGCCAGCAGCCTAGCGGGAGTGAGGAAAAATGAGCAGTTCTTC. It is translated as CASSLAGVRKNEQFF.

On this clone itself: The same CDR3 arises from other DNA sequences in this sample as well. The chain links TRBV5-4 to TRBJ2-5; 11 nucleotides match TRBD2. J gave up 2 bases and V 3 bases, and 3 bases lay outside the gene matches. The CDR3 is 15 amino acids. In germline, CDR1 is SGHNT, CDR2 YYREEE (reference sequence). The CDR3: CASSSGTSGQETQYF. Here the CDR3 DNA reads TGTGCCAGCAGCTCCGGGACTAGCGGTCAAGAGACCCAGTACTTC.

This chain links TRBV19 with TRBJ2-7; D gene ambiguous. There are 16 residues in the CDR3. Germline lookup yields CDR1 LNHDA and CDR2 SQIVND (reference sequence). With 1 base removed from V and 2 bases from J, the gap between germline ends came to 15 bases. The CDR3 reads CASSIASGSFTYEQYF. CDR3 DNA: TGTGCCAGTAGTATAGCGTCAGGAAGTTTTACCTACGAGCAGTACTTC.

Regarding this clone: This sample also contains other DNA sequences that code for the same CDR3. V and J are TRBV14 and TRBJ1-1; no clear D gene. V dropped 0 bases and J dropped 2 bases, with 13 bases sitting between them. Germline V gene sequence: CDR1 SGHDN, CDR2 FVKESK. The CDR3 spans 16 residues. CDR3 sequence (DNA): TGTGCCAGCAGCCAAGATTTAGGGCAGGTCAACACTGAAGCTTTCTTT. This sequence encodes CASSQDLGQVNTEAFF. The full variable domain, rest sourced from reference TRBV14 and TRBJ1-1, is EAGVTQFPSHSVIEKGQTVTLRCDPISGHDNLYWYRRVMGKEIKFLLHFVKESKQDESGMPNNRFLAERTGGTYSTLKVQPAELEDSGVYFCASSQDLGQVNTEAFFGQGTRLTVV.

The J gene is TRBJ1-4, the V gene TRBV5-8; TRBD1 aligns across 9 bases. CDR3 size: 16 residues. The ends lost 0 bases at V and 0 bases at J; junction bases unmatched: 0. Germline CDR1 SGHTS, CDR2 YDEGEE. Written as DNA, the CDR3 is TGTGCCAGCAGCTTGGGGACAGGGGCAACTAATGAAAAACTGTTTTTT. It codes for CASSLGTGATNEKLFF.

The V call is TRBV2, the J call TRBJ2-7; a weak D match, TRBD1 (6 bases). Trimming left V 5 bases short and J 3 bases short, with 14 bases between. The CDR3 sequence is 14 residues long. The germline gives CDR1 SNHLY, CDR2 FYNNEI. The CDR3 DNA reads as TGTGCCAGCAGTCTACAGGGTTTTTTCTACGAGCAGTACTTC. Amino acids: CASSLQGFFYEQYF.